The 11 T cell receptor beta chains below come from one sample, sequenced in a study of T-cell memory formation after mild COVID-19. TCRdb itself ran the 5' RACE reads through MiXCR, one entry per CDR3 protein. The sample lists under 550,000 distinct CDR3 sequences, approximately 18% occurring once. Sequences were obtained from PBMCs or a T cell subset sorted from them (not recorded which). The receptors here all came from a man between 18 and 35 years old who had mild COVID-19 (a few samples of this study predate the infection). Cell type and time point are not known.

V and J are TRBV5-4 and TRBJ2-2; tentative D call: TRBD1 (5 bases). The CDR3 spans 13 residues. Germline V gene sequence: CDR1 SGHNT, CDR2 YYREEE (reference sequence). V shed 4 bases and J shed 7 bases, with 11 bases lying between them. The CDR3 DNA follows: TGTGCCAGCAGCGCGACAGTCCTCGGGGAGCTGTTTTTT. It translates to CASSATVLGELFF.

A few counts support this clonotype. J is TRBJ2-5 and V is TRBV12-3 or TRBV12-4; maybe TRBD2 (5 bases). Trimming cost V 6 bases and J 5 bases, with 16 bases left between them. The CDR3 length is 14 residues. CDR3 bases: TGTGCCAGCAGGCTGTCGGGGTCAATGGAGACCCAGTACTTC. This gives the protein CASRLSGSMETQYF.

This clonotype appeared a few times. This chain joins TRBV4-1 and TRBJ2-1; TRBD2 is a possible D gene (7 bases). CDR1 and CDR2 from the germline V gene are MGHRA and YSYEKL. V shed 4 bases and J shed 7 bases, with 14 bases lying between them. The CDR3 contains 14 residues. Here the CDR3 reads CASSPRGGGNEQFF. The CDR3 DNA is TGCGCCAGCAGCCCGAGAGGGGGGGGGAATGAGCAGTTCTTC.

The rearrangement joins TRBV4-3 to TRBJ1-2; 9 positions match TRBD1. The CDR3 loop spans 14 amino acids. Trimming cost V 4 bases and J 6 bases; bases outside gene matches: 6. Looked up from germline, CDR1 is LGHNA and CDR2 is YSLEER. CDR3 DNA: TGCGCCAGCAGCCCCGGAACAGGGGGCGATGGCTACACCTTC. Its protein product is CASSPGTGGDGYTF.

In this sample, this clonotype turned up once. The J gene is TRBJ1-2, the V gene TRBV4-3, with 9 bases identical to TRBD1. The CDR3 consists of 16 residues. Trimming cost V 0 bases and J 6 bases; bases outside gene matches: 8. Germline V gene lookup returns CDR1 LGHNA and CDR2 YSLEER. The CDR3 DNA reads as TGCGCCAGCAGCCAAGAATTCCGCGGACAGGGGCATGGCTACACCTTC. This sequence encodes CASSQEFRGQGHGYTF.

The sample holds many counts of this clonotype. This rearrangement joins TRBV14 to TRBJ2-7; D is perhaps TRBD1 (6 bases). The CDR3 extends over 12 amino acids. Trimming shortened V by 3 bases and J by 5 bases, and 8 bases separated the two germline ends. Germline lookup yields CDR1 SGHDN and CDR2 FVKESK. The CDR3 protein is CASSQGTNEQYF. CDR3 nucleotides: TGTGCCAGCAGCCAGGGGACAAACGAGCAGTACTTC.

Many counts were recorded for this clonotype. This chain uses TRBV6-5 with TRBJ1-2; D ambiguous. This CDR3 spans 14 amino acids. Between the trimmed V and J ends, which lost 6 bases and 4 bases, there was a span of 15 bases. Germline V lookup: CDR1 MNHEY, CDR2 SVGAGI. The DNA for the CDR3 is TGTGCCAGCAGCTTGTCCCGGGCCCCCTATGGCTACACCTTC. It is translated as CASSLSRAPYGYTF.

V usage is TRBV27 and J usage is TRBJ2-2, with TRBD1 as a possible D gene (5 bases). The germline V gene encodes CDR1 MNHEY and CDR2 SMNVEV (reference sequence). V lost 6 bases and J lost 2, with 10 bases in between. CDR3 size: 14 residues. The chain's CDR3 is CASRLQGNTGELFF. The CDR3 nucleotides read TGTGCCAGCAGGCTCCAGGGCAACACCGGGGAGCTGTTTTTT.

This chain joins TRBV7-9 and TRBJ1-2; 9 bases fit TRBD1. V lost 7 bases and J lost 6; bases outside the gene matches: 6. CDR1 is SEHNR, CDR2 FQNEAQ, per germline (reference sequence). This CDR3 is 13 amino acids long. The CDR3: CASTVTGGDGYTF. The DNA for the CDR3 is TGTGCCAGCACCGTGACAGGGGGTGATGGCTACACCTTC.

The chain is built from TRBV6-6 and TRBJ2-2; tentatively, D is TRBD2 (5 bases). Germline CDR1 and CDR2: MNHNY and SVGAGI (reference sequence). The CDR3 is 15 amino acids. V lost 7 bases, J lost 5 bases, and 17 bases lay in between. The CDR3 nucleotides read TGTGCCAGCATAAGGCTTGGGAGAGGAACCGGGGAGCTGTTTTTT. Translating it yields CASIRLGRGTGELFF.

The chain has TRBV6-6 and TRBJ1-1; D is undetermined. V was trimmed by 0 bases and J by 8 bases, leaving 10 bases between them. CDR1 is MNHNY and CDR2 is SVGAGI in the germline V gene (reference sequence). The CDR3 loop spans 13 amino acids. CDR3 sequence reads: CASSYSNRMEAFF. As DNA, the CDR3 is TGTGCCAGCAGTTACTCGAACCGGATGGAAGCTTTCTTT.